The rows below give T cell receptor beta chains drawn from one sample of a study of identical twins. From the 5' RACE reads, TCRdb called clonotypes with MiXCR, one entry per CDR3 protein. This table has some 1,700,000 distinct CDR3 sequences, under 35% appearing once. Source material: cord blood. All receptors derive from a newborn girl in good health. Both conserved end residues are part of each CDR3. The D gene is left open where the match is weak. Some rows mark clone size as missing; the rest say once, few, many or name a class of expanded clone.

clone size | J gene | D gene | V gene | CDR3 DNA | CDR3 protein
- | TRBJ2-7 | TRBD1 | TRBV27 | TGTGCCAGCAGTACGACAGGGTATTCCTCCGAGCAGTACTTC | CASSTTGYSSEQYF
few | TRBJ1-5 | TRBD1 | TRBV6-6 | TGTGCCAGCAGTCCACAGGGGGCAGGGTATCAGCCCCAGCATTTT | CASSPQGAGYQPQHF
few | TRBJ1-1 | - | TRBV2 | TGTGCCAGCAGTGTCCGCAGGGTTCTGAACACTGAAGCTTTCTTT | CASSVRRVLNTEAFF
- | TRBJ2-1 | TRBD2 | TRBV3-1 | TGTGCCAGCAGCCCCCCTAGCGGGGGTATCGACAATGAGCAGTTCTTC | CASSPPSGGIDNEQFF
few | TRBJ1-5 | - | TRBV20-1 | TGCAGTGCTACACGGGGGGGCCTGTATAGCAATCAGCCCCAGCATTTT | CSATRGGLYSNQPQHF
few | TRBJ1-2 | - | TRBV5-5 | TGTGCCAGCAGCTTGCCCATTCAGTCGTATGGCTACACCTTC | CASSLPIQSYGYTF
few | TRBJ2-3 | TRBD2 | TRBV29-1 | TGCAGCGTTGAGGGGGGGTATACGCAGTATTTT | CSVEGGYTQYF
- | TRBJ2-3 | - | TRBV7-2 | TGTGCCAGCAGCACGAAAGGGGACCCCCGCACAGATACGCAGTATTTT | CASSTKGDPRTDTQYF
few | TRBJ1-2 | TRBD1 | TRBV20-1 | TGCAGTGCTGGGGACAGGGGGAACTATGGCTACACCTTC | CSAGDRGNYGYTF
- | TRBJ2-7 | - | TRBV2 | TGTGCCAGCAGTCCCGACAGGACCCACGAGCAGTACTTC | CASSPDRTHEQYF
few | TRBJ2-7 | TRBD2 | TRBV10-3 | TGTGCCATCATCGCTAGCGGGACCTACGAGCAGTACTTC | CAIIASGTYEQYF
- | TRBJ2-7 | - | TRBV7-2 | TGTGCCAGCAGCCGAGCGGACGCAGGTTCTTACGAGCAGTACTTC | CASSRADAGSYEQYF
- | TRBJ2-5 | - | TRBV5-1 | TGCGCCAGCAGCCCCGGCAGGGGAACCTACAATGAGCAGTACTTC | CASSPGRGTYNEQYF
many | TRBJ2-1 | - | TRBV4-1 | TGCGCCAGCAGCCAAGTCCGCCTAATGAATGAGCAGTTCTTC | CASSQVRLMNEQFF
- | TRBJ2-1 | - | TRBV7-9 | TGTGCCAGCAGCTTAGTTCCCGGGTATGCTATCAATGAGCAGTTCTTC | CASSLVPGYAINEQFF
- | TRBJ2-1 | TRBD1 | TRBV6-8 | TGTGTCGGGGACAGGGGGAAGCAGTTCTTC | CVGDRGKQFF
- | TRBJ2-1 | - | TRBV5-1 | TGCGCCAGCAGGGTTGCGGCCAACAATGAGCAGTTCTTC | CASRVAANNEQFF
few | TRBJ2-7 | - | TRBV2 | TGTGCCAGCAAGGGCCCAGCCTACGAGCAGTACTTC | CASKGPAYEQYF
- | TRBJ2-3 | - | TRBV7-6 | TGTGCCAGCAGCTTAGCTCGGGTTCCAGATACGCAGTATTTT | CASSLARVPDTQYF
- | TRBJ1-2 | TRBD1 | TRBV7-9 | TGTGCCAGCAGCCCGACGACAGGGGGGAACTATGGCTACACCTTC | CASSPTTGGNYGYTF
- | TRBJ2-3 | TRBD2 | TRBV12-3/TRBV12-4 | TGTGCCAGCAGAATACTAGCGGGGGGGTCAGATACGCAGTATTTT | CASRILAGGSDTQYF
few | TRBJ1-2 | TRBD1 | TRBV16 | TGTGCCAGCAGCCGAAAATCCCAGGACAGGGTCGGTGGCTACACCTTC | CASSRKSQDRVGGYTF
few | TRBJ2-1 | TRBD2 | TRBV29-1 | TGCAGCGTTGAAGATCTTGAGCGGGAGGGGTTCTACAATGAGCAGTTCTTC | CSVEDLEREGFYNEQFF
few | TRBJ2-5 | TRBD2 | TRBV20-1 | TGCAGTGCTAGAACGACTAGCTTGGGGGAGACCCAGTACTTC | CSARTTSLGETQYF
few | TRBJ1-2 | TRBD1 | TRBV29-1 | TGCAGCGTGAGGACAGGACTGCTTTATGGCTACACCTTC | CSVRTGLLYGYTF
- | TRBJ2-7 | TRBD2 | TRBV4-1 | TGCGCCAGCAGCCAAGGGTTACTAGCGAGCCCCTACGAGCAGTACTTC | CASSQGLLASPYEQYF
once | TRBJ2-2 | - | TRBV27 | TGTGCCAGCAGAAGGCTTTCTGAAACCGGGGAGCTGTTTTTT | CASRRLSETGELFF
- | TRBJ2-7 | - | TRBV12-3/TRBV12-4 | TGTGCCAGCAACCTCCGACAGATCCCCTACGAGCAGTACTTC | CASNLRQIPYEQYF
- | TRBJ2-3 | - | TRBV20-1 | TGCAGTGCTAGAAGTAGCACAGGTACGCAGTATTTT | CSARSSTGTQYF
- | TRBJ1-5 | - | TRBV18 | TGTGCCAGCTCCCCGTACTCAGTGGTCACGAATCAGCCCCAGCATTTT | CASSPYSVVTNQPQHF
- | TRBJ2-7 | - | TRBV24-1 | TGTGCCACCAGTGATTCGCGATCGGCCCACAATGAGCAGTACTTC | CATSDSRSAHNEQYF
- | TRBJ2-7 | TRBD2 | TRBV7-2 | TGTGCCAGCGGATCAGGACTAGCGGGCAGTCTTTCCTACAATGAGCAGTACTTC | CASGSGLAGSLSYNEQYF
few | TRBJ2-3 | TRBD2 | TRBV20-1 | TGCAGTGCTAGAGGGTCTCTAGCGGGCACAGATACGCAGTATTTT | CSARGSLAGTDTQYF
- | TRBJ2-3 | - | TRBV6-5 | TGTGCCAGCAGCAGAGGACCGGTTGGCACAGATACGCAGTATTTT | CASSRGPVGTDTQYF
- | TRBJ1-2 | TRBD1 | TRBV3-1 | TGTGCCAGCAGCCAAGTGCCAGGGGGCAGTGAGGGCTACACCTTC | CASSQVPGGSEGYTF
- | TRBJ2-2 | - | TRBV5-1 | TGCGCCAGCAGAGCTGATTACGGGGGCCCCCTGAACACCGGGGAGCTGTTTTTT | CASRADYGGPLNTGELFF
- | TRBJ1-5 | - | TRBV6-5 | TGTGCCAGCAGTCCCCGGGACGGCCAGCCCCAGCATTTT | CASSPRDGQPQHF
- | TRBJ1-5 | - | TRBV12-3/TRBV12-4 | TGTGCCAGCGCCAGGGAATCCCATCAGCCCCAGCATTTT | CASARESHQPQHF
many | TRBJ2-1 | TRBD2 | TRBV6-5 | TGTGCCAGCAGTAGACTAGCGGGGTTCAATGAGCAGTTCTTC | CASSRLAGFNEQFF
once | TRBJ2-7 | - | TRBV6-5 | TGTGCCAGCAGTTACTCGATAATTGGGGGTTACGGGGCCTACGAGCAGTACTTC | CASSYSIIGGYGAYEQYF
- | TRBJ2-7 | - | TRBV6-5 | TGTGCCAGCAGTTACGACAGGCCAAGCTATACCAACTACGAGCAGTACTTC | CASSYDRPSYTNYEQYF
- | TRBJ2-7 | - | TRBV11-2 | TGTGCCGGCAGCTCTATCGGGCTTGGCCACAATGAGCAGTACTTC | CAGSSIGLGHNEQYF
- | TRBJ2-7 | - | TRBV7-2 | TGTGCCAGCAGCTTAGGTGGGTGCCGATACGAGCAGTACTTC | CASSLGGCRYEQYF
many | TRBJ2-7 | - | TRBV5-1 | TGCGCCAGCAGCTTGAGGGCGGTCTCCTACGAGCAGTACTTC | CASSLRAVSYEQYF
- | TRBJ2-7 | - | TRBV2 | TGTGCCAGCAGGGGGTTGGGGGGTAACTACGAGCAGTACTTC | CASRGLGGNYEQYF
- | TRBJ2-3 | TRBD2 | TRBV11-2 | TGTGCCAGCAGCTTAGATAGCGGGCTAGCGGGGGAGGGAAATACGCAGTATTTT | CASSLDSGLAGEGNTQYF
few | TRBJ2-3 | - | TRBV28 | TGTGCCAGCAGTTTTATGCAGCCAAGCACAGATACGCAGTATTTT | CASSFMQPSTDTQYF
- | TRBJ2-3 | - | TRBV3-1 | TGTGCCAGCAGCCAACGTAGAGGAACCACAGATACGCAGTATTTT | CASSQRRGTTDTQYF
many | TRBJ1-1 | - | TRBV7-2 | TGTGCCAGCAGCTTACGACTTGCTGAAGCTTTCTTT | CASSLRLAEAFF
once | TRBJ2-5 | - | TRBV7-9 | TGTGCCAGCAGCTTAGCGAAAGCCCAAGAGACCCAGTACTTC | CASSLAKAQETQYF
few | TRBJ2-1 | - | TRBV28 | TGTGCCAGCAGTTTAGGGCTCCACAGTAGCTCCTACAATGAGCAGTTCTTC | CASSLGLHSSSYNEQFF
- | TRBJ1-5 | - | TRBV2 | TGTGCCAGCAACGGGATGCGACGCGGGCCCCAGCATTTT | CASNGMRRGPQHF
few | TRBJ2-7 | TRBD1 | TRBV28 | TGTGCCAGCAGTTTACTTAATTTCCGGGACAGGAGCTCCTACGAGCAGTACTTC | CASSLLNFRDRSSYEQYF
once | TRBJ2-3 | TRBD2 | TRBV12-5 | TGCGCTAGTGGTTTGGTCCTAGGGCAGGGAGGGACAGATACGCAGTATTTT | CASGLVLGQGGTDTQYF
- | TRBJ1-1 | - | TRBV20-1 | TGCAGTGCTAGAGATGGGTCACAGGGTCGTACCTCGAACACTGAAGCTTTCTTT | CSARDGSQGRTSNTEAFF
few | TRBJ1-1 | TRBD1 | TRBV10-3 | TGTGCCATCAGTAAATCGGGACAGGGCCTGAACACTGAAGCTTTCTTT | CAISKSGQGLNTEAFF
few | TRBJ2-5 | - | TRBV7-2 | TGTGCCAGCAGCTTAGTGGGGGAAACTAGATTCCAAGAGACCCAGTACTTC | CASSLVGETRFQETQYF
- | TRBJ1-1 | TRBD1 | TRBV6-5 | TGTGCCAGCAGTCAGCAGGGGGGCGCGGGGACTGAAGCTTTCTTT | CASSQQGGAGTEAFF